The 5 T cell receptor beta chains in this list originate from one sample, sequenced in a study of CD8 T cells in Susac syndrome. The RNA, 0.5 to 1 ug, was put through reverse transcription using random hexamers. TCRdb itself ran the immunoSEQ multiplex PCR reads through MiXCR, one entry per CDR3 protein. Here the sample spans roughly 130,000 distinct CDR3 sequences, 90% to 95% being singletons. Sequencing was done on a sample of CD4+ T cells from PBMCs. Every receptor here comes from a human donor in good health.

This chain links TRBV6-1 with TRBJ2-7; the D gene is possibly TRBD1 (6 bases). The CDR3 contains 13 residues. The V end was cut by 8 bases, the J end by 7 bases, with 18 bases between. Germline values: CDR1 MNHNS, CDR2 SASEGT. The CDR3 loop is CASSRSQGWEQYF. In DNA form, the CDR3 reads TGTGCCAGCTCCCGGTCGCAGGGGTGGGAGCAGTACTTC.

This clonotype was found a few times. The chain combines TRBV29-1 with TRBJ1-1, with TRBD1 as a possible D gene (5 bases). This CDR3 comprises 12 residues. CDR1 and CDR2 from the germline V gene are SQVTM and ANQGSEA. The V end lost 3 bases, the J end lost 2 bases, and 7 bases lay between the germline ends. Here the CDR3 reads CSVDQGNTEAFF. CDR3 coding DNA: TGCAGCGTTGACCAGGGTAACACTGAAGCTTTCTTT.

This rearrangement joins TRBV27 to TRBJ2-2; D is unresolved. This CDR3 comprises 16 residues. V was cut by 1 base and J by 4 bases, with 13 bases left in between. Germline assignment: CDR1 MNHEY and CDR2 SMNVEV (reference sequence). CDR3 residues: CASSLFPGRSTGELFF. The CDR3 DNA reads TGTGCCAGCAGTTTATTTCCAGGAAGGAGCACCGGGGAGCTGTTTTTT.

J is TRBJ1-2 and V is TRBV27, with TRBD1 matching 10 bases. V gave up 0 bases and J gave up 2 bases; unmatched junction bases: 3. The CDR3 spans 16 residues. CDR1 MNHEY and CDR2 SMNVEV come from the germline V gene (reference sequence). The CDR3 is CASSLSGGQGNYGYTF. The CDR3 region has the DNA TGTGCCAGCAGTTTATCGGGGGGACAGGGGAACTATGGCTACACCTTC.

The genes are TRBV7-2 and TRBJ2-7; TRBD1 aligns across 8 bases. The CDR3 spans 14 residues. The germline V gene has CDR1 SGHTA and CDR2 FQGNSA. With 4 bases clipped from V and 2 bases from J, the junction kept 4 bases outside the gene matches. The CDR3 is CASSYGTGPYEQYF. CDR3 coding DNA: TGTGCCAGCAGCTATGGGACAGGTCCCTACGAGCAGTACTTC.